A single T cell receptor (beta chain) is shown here with its context. Its target is unknown. Per the germline V gene, CDR1 is SGDLS and CDR2 is YYNGEE. Trimming removed 4 bases from V and 3 bases from J; junction bases left unmatched: 17. This CDR3 contains 20 residues. Every donor was a healthy Caucasian. This specimen belongs to a study of identical twins. Study-wide findings and caveats: Twins' excess sharing was less marked for out-of-frame beta sequences.

TCRdb reprocessed the 5' RACE reads via MiXCR and lists one record per CDR3 protein. The top ten hold 0.48% of the sample, which has approximately 550,000 distinct CDR3 sequences, approximately 20% seen once. These data were also filed under a second study, of yellow fever vaccine responses in identical twins. That publication notes: Reported findings indicate that twins' vaccine T cell responses seemed partially convergent, partially personalized.

The TCR sequence derives from a woman younger than 30 in good health. Specimen: CD4+ T cells sorted from blood. The genes are TRBV9 and TRBJ2-1, with 12 bases fitting TRBD1. The CDR3 DNA reads TGTGCCAGCAGCCCTACAACACCGGGACAGGGGGCGGACTACTACAATGAGCAGTTCTTC. It is translated as CASSPTTPGQGADYYNEQFF.